This T cell receptor beta chain stems from a study of blood T cells in healthy people across ages. Around 10 milliliters of peripheral blood were drawn from each donor. Germline V gene data show CDR1 as SGHRS and CDR2 as YFSETQ. V lost 0 bases to trimming and J lost 7 bases; unmatched junction nucleotides: 10. The CDR3 covers 15 residues. This clonotype occurred a few times. Its antigen is currently unknown. Findings of the study overall: It was the long-lived donors that had more naive CD4+ cells and higher diversity than aged donors.

PCR was performed a second time for about 7 to 12 cycles using a sample-barcoded 5' primer and a J-beta primer mix. TCRdb reprocessed the 5' RACE reads with MiXCR, giving one entry per CDR3 protein. The table includes about 1.7 million distinct CDR3 sequences, roughly 27% detected once. The chain uses TRBV5-1 and TRBJ2-7; TRBD1 aligns across 7 bases. The receptor comes from a woman aged 25-40 years in good health. The sequenced sample consisted of blood. CDR3 sequence reads: CASSLAVGQVGEQYF. In nucleotides, the CDR3 is TGCGCCAGCAGCTTGGCCGTCGGACAGGTGGGGGAGCAGTACTTC.